This T cell receptor beta chain originates from a study of T-cell memory formation after mild COVID-19 (dated by TCRdb to the early 2020s). Describing the broader study: Most TCR sequence clusters were specific to one of the two donors. In two donors, T-cell clones that expanded and contracted after mild COVID-19 were tracked by sequencing TCRalpha and TCRbeta repertoires over time. The cohort was made up of two young adult volunteers, one female and one male, who were previously healthy. The investigation overall reported the following: Clones contracting from day 15 to 85 had balanced CD4/CD8 phenotypes, while a second wave expanding from day 15 to 37 was biased towards CD4+. Contracting CD4+ clones turned up mainly in the CM and EM memory subsets, whereas EMRA was where CD8+ clones were enriched. The study covered only two mild cases, and larger cohorts including severe cases with pre-infection samples were considered necessary. Some responding clones were found in pre-infection memory, which suggests that pre-existing cross-reactive memory T cells took part in the SARS-CoV-2 response. SARS-CoV-2 specificity of the second-wave clones peaking on day 37 was not confirmed.

This clonotype was seen a handful of times. The specificity of this receptor is unknown. No much larger clone is present one base from it, and per-base qualities are unavailable. Ficoll-Paque density gradient centrifugation was used to isolate PBMCs. Trimming removed 5 bases from V and 4 bases from J, leaving 14 bases between the germline ends. The cysteine opens and the phenylalanine closes a CDR3 of 14 amino acids. The entry retains the CDR3 DNA only, 42 bases that are in frame from base 1. The CDR1 and CDR2 encoded by the germline V gene are MNHEY and SVGEGT. TCRdb lists the instrument as Illumina NovaSeq 6000. Using 5'RACE with constant-segment primers, TCRalpha and TCRbeta cDNA libraries were constructed, with sample barcodes and unique molecular identifiers added in the process. Trizol reagent was used to extract RNA from every sample. The libraries were amplified in two PCR steps, and the second step added a second sample barcode and Illumina TruSeq adapters. The libraries were sequenced on an Illumina NovaSeq using 2 x 150 bp paired-end reads. In the source study's methods: With migec v1.2.7, reads were demultiplexed and then collapsed into UMI-guided consensus sequences. Using mixcr v2.1.11, the UMI consensuses were aligned to TRA and TRB V and J templates and assembled into clonotypes. Clonotypes were classified as expanded or contracted when called significant by both edgeR and NoisET, with noise models trained on biological replicates. edgeR calls used a false discovery rate-adjusted p below 0.01 and a log2 fold-change threshold of 1. PCA with hierarchical clustering of max-normalized trajectories of the 1000 most abundant clonotypes was used as exploratory dynamics analysis. Each responding clone was given a CD4 or CD8 phenotype based on the CD4+ and CD8+ repertoires, which had been sequenced separately. In TCRdb, the public reads were trimmed at Q25 with fastp and aligned with MiXCR, with productive beta chains retained. Entries are consolidated by CDR3 protein sequence, retaining the most common genes and DNA. Here the V and J calls rest on TCRdb's processing, not on the authors' analysis. Present in this sample are 65,000 to 95,000 distinct CDR3 sequences, roughly 13% of which were seen just once. 35% to 50% of the sample is in the top ten clones.

Sequenced sample: PBMCs or a T cell subset sorted from them (not recorded which). The sequence was collected from a man aged 18 to 29 who had mild COVID-19 (a few samples of this study predate the infection). The sample titles of this study are shuffled in the database, so cell type and time point are left out; the donor was told from shared clones. The rearranged chain carries TRBV6-2 or TRBV6-3 and TRBJ2-5; TRBD2 might be the D gene, on 5 matching bases. The sequence in DNA is TGTGCCAGCAGTCCTGACGGGGAGCTAGAGACCCAGTACTTC. Its protein is CASSPDGELETQYF.